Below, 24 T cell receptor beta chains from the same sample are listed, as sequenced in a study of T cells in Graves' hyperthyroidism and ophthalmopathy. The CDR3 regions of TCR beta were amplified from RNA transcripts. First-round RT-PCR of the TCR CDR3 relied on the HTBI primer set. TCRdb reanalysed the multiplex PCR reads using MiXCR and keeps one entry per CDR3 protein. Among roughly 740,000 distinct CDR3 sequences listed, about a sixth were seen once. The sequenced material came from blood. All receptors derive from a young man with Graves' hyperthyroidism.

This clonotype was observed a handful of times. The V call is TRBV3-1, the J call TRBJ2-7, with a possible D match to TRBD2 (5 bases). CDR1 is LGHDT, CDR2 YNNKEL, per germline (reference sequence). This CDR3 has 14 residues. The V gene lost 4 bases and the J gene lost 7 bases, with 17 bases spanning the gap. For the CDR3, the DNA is TGTGCCAGCAGCCCACAACCTGGGTCGGGGGAGCAGTACTTC. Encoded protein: CASSPQPGSGEQYF.

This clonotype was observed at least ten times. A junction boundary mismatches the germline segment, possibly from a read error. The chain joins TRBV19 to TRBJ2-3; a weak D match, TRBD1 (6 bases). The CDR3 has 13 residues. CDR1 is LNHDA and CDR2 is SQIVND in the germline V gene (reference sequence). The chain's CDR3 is CASSIQGPDTQYF. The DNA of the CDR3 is TGTGCCAGCAGTATACAGGGACCAGATACGCAGTATTTT.

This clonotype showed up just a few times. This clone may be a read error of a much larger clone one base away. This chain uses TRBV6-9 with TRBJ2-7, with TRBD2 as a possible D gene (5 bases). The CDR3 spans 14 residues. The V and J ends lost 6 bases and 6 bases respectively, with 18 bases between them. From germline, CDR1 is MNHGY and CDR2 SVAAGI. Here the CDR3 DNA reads TGTGCCAGCAGGCTTTCGGGGAGCCAAGGCGAGCAGTACTTC. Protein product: CASRLSGSQGEQYF.

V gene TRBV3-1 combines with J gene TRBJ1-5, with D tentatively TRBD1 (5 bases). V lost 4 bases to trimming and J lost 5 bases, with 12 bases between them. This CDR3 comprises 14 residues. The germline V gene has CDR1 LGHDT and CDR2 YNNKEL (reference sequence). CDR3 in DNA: TGTGCCAGCAGCCCTTTCACGGGGCATCAGCCCCAGCATTTT. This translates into CASSPFTGHQPQHF.

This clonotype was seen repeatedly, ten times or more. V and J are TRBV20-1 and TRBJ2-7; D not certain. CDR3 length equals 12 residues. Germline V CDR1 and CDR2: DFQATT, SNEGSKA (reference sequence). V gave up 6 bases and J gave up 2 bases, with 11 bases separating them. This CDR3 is CSAPAVAYEQYF. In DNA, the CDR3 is TGCAGTGCACCCGCGGTGGCCTACGAGCAGTACTTC.

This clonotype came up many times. CDR3: CASSPLGRDLHRRQFF. The DNA for the CDR3 is TGTGCCAGCAGTCCTCTTGGCCGGGACCTTCATCGGCGGCAGTTCTTC. The gene calls are TRBV28 and TRBJ2-1; D may correspond to TRBD1 or TRBD2 (5 bases each). The CDR3 has 16 amino acids. Germline CDR1 is MDHEN and CDR2 is SYDVKM. Trimming stripped 5 bases from V and 12 bases from J, with 26 bases between.

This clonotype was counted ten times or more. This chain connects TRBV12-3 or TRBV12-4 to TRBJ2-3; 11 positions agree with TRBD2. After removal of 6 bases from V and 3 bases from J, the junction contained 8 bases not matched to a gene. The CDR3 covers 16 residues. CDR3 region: CASRGLAEMRTDTQYF. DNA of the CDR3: TGTGCCAGCAGGGGACTAGCGGAGATGAGGACAGATACGCAGTATTTT.

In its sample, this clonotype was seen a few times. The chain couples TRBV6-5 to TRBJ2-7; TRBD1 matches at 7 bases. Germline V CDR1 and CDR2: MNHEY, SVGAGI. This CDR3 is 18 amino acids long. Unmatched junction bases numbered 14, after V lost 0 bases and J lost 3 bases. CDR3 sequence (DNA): TGTGCCAGCAGTTACTCGAGCGTCCCGGGACAGAGAGTCTACGAGCAGTACTTC. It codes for CASSYSSVPGQRVYEQYF.

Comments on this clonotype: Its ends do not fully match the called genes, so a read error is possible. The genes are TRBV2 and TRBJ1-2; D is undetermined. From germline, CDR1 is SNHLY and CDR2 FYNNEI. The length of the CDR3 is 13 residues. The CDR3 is CACSAGRVSGYTF. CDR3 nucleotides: TGTGCCTGCAGCGCTGGACGAGTAAGCGGCTACACCTTC.

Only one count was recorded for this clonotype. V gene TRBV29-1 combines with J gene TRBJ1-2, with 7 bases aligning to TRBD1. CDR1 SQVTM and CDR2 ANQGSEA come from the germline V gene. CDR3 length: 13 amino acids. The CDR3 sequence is CMCRDRDNYGYTF. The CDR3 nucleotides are TGCATGTGCCGGGACAGAGATAACTATGGCTACACCTTC.

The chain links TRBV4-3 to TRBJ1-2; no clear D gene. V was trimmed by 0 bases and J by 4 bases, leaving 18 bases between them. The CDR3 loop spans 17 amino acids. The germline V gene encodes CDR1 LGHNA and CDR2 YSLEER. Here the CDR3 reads CASSQDGGPRASYGYTF. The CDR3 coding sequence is TGCGCCAGCAGCCAAGATGGAGGACCCCGGGCTAGCTATGGCTACACCTTC.

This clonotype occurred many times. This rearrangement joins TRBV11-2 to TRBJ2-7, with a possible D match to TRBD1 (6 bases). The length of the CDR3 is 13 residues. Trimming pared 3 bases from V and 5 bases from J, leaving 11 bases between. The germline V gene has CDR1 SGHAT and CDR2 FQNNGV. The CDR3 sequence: CASSFLQGDEQYF. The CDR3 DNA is TGTGCCAGCAGCTTCCTACAGGGAGACGAGCAGTACTTC.

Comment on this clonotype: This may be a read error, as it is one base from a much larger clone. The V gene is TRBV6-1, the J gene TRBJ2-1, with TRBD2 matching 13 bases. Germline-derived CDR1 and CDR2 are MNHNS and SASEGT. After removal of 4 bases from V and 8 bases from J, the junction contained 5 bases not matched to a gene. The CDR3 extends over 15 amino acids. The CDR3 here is CASSGLAGGVDEQFF. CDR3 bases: TGTGCCAGCAGTGGACTAGCGGGAGGTGTCGATGAGCAGTTCTTC.

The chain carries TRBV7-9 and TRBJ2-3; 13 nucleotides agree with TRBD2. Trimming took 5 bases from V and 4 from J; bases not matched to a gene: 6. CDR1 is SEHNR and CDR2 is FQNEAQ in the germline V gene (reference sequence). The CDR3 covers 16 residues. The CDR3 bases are TGTGCCAGCAGCAGCACTAGCGGGGGGGGGCCAGATACGCAGTATTTT. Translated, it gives CASSSTSGGGPDTQYF.

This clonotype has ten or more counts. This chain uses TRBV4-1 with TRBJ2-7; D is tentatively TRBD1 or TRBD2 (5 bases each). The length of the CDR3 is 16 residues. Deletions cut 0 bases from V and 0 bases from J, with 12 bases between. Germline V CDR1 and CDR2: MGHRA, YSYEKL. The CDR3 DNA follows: TGCGCCAGCAGCCAAGAAACCGGGACGGCCTCCTACGAGCAGTACTTC. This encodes CASSQETGTASYEQYF.

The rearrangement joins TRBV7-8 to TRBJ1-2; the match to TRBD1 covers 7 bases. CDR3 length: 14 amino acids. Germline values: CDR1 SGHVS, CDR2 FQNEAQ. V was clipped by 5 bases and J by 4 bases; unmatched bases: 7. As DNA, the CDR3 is TGTGCCAGCAGCAACCAGGGGGTTCTCTATGGCTACACCTTC. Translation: CASSNQGVLYGYTF.

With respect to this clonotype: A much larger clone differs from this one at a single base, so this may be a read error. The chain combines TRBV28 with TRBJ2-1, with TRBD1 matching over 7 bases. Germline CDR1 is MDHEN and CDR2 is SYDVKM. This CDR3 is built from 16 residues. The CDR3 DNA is TGTGCCAGCAGGCCGAAGGGGGCTAGGTCCTACAATGGGCAGTTCTTC. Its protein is CASRPKGARSYNGQFF.

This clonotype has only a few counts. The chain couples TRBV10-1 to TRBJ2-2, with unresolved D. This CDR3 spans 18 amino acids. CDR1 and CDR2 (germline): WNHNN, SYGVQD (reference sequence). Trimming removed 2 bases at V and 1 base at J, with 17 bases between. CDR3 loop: CASSEPVRGVLNTGELFF. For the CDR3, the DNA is TGCGCCAGCAGTGAGCCGGTTAGAGGTGTGTTGAACACCGGGGAGCTGTTTTTT.

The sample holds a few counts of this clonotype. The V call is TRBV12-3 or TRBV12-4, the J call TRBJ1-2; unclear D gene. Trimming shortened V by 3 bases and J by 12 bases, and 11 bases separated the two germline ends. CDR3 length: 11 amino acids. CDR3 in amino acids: CASSFLGVHTF. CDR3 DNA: TGTGCCAGCAGTTTCCTCGGGGTTCACACCTTC.

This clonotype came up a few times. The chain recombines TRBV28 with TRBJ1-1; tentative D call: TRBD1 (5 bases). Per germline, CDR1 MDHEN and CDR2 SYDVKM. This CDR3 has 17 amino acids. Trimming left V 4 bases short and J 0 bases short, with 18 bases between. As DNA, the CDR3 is TGTGCCAGCAGTTCGATCGATTTCCGGGGCATGAACACTGAAGCTTTCTTT. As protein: CASSSIDFRGMNTEAFF.

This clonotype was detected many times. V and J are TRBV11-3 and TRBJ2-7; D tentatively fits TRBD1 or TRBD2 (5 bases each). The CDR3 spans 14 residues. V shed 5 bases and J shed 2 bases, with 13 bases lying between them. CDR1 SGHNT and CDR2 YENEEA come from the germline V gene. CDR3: CASSRGRVTYEQYF. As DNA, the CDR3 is TGTGCCAGCAGCCGGGGACGGGTAACCTACGAGCAGTACTTC.

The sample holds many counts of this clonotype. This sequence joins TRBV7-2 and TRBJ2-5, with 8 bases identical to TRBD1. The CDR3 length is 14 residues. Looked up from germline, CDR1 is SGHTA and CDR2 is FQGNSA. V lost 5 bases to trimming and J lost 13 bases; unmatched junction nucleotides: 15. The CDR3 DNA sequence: TGTGCCAGCAGCCCGGACAGGGCCTACCCAGATCCGTACTTC. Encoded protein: CASSPDRAYPDPYF.

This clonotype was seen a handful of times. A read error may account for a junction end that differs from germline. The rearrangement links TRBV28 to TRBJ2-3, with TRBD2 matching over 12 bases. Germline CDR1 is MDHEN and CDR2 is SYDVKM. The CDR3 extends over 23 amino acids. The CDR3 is CASSFPRFKGTGQTSGSTDTRYF. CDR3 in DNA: TGTGCCAGCAGTTTCCCCCGCTTTAAAGGGACAGGGCAGACTAGCGGGAGCACAGATACGCGGTATTTT.

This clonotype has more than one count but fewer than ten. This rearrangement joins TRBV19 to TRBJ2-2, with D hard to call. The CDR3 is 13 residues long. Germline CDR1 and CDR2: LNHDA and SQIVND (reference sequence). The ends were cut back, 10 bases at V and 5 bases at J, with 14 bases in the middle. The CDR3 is CATRNVGTGELFF. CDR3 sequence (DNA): TGTGCCACCCGAAACGTGGGGACCGGGGAGCTGTTTTTT.